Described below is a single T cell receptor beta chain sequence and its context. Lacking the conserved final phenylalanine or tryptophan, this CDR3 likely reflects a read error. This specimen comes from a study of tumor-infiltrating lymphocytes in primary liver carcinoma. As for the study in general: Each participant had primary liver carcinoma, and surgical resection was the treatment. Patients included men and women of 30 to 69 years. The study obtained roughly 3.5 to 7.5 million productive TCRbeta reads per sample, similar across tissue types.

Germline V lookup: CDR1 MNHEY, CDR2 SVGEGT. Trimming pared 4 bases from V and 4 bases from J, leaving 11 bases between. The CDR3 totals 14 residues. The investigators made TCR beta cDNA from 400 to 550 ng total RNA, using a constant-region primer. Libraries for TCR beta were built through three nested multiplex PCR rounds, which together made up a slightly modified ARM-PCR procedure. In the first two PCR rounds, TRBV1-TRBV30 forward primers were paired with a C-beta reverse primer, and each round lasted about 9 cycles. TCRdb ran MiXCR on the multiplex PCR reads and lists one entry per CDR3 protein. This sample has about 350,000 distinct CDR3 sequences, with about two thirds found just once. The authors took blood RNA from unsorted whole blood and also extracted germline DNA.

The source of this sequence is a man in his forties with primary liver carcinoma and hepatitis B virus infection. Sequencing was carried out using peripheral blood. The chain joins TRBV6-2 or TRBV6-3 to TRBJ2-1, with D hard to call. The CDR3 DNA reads TGTGCCAGCAGTTTGCACGGTCCATACAATGAGCAGTTCTTA. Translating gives CASSLHGPYNEQFL.